This T cell receptor (beta chain) was sequenced for a study of regulatory T cells in long-lasting Graves disease. This clonotype was seen many times. The germline V gene encodes CDR1 DFQATT and CDR2 SNEGSKA (reference sequence). This CDR3 has 15 amino acids. V lost 3 bases and J lost 6; bases outside the gene matches: 8. The authors built TCR beta libraries using iRepertoire HTBI primers and Arm-PCR of CDR3 regions. TCRdb analysed the multiplex PCR reads with MiXCR anew, one entry per CDR3 protein. The sample carries hundreds of thousands of distinct CDR3 sequences, around 17% recorded once. Time point given: newly diagnosed GD, antithyroid drugs for less than 3 months. Making the TCR library involved RNA that had been extracted from PBMCs. The data were also submitted as part of a second study, on T cells in Graves' hyperthyroidism and ophthalmopathy. That source reports: The study excluded patients with uncontrolled infection, other autoimmune disease, pregnancy or lactation. Among thyroid clonotypes expanded above 0.001, most also appeared in blood.

The starting material was peripheral blood mononuclear cells (PBMCs), obtained at new diagnosis, from a patient treated with antithyroid drugs. This clonotype was sampled from a middle-aged man with Graves disease. This chain links TRBV20-1 with TRBJ2-3; 11 positions agree with TRBD2. The CDR3 bases are TGCAGTGCTAGGCGGCTAGCGGGGGGATCTGATACGCAGTATTTT. It yields the protein CSARRLAGGSDTQYF.